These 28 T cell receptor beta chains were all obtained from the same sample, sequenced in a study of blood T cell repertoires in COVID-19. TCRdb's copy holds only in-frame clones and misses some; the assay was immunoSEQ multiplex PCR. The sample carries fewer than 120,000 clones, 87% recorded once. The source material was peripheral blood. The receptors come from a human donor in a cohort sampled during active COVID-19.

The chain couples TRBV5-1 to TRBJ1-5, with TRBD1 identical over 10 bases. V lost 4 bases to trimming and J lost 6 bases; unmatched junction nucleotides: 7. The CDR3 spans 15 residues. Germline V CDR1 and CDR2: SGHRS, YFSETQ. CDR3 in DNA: TGCGCCAGCAGCGTCGGGACAGGGGACTCTCAGCCCCAGCATTTT. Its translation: CASSVGTGDSQPQHF.

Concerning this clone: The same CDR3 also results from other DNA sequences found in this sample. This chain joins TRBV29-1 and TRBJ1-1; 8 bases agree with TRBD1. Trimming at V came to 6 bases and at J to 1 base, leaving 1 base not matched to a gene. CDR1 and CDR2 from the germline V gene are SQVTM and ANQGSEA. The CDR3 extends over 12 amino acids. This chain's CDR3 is CSVGQGNTEAFF. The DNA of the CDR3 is TGCAGCGTCGGACAGGGGAACACTGAAGCTTTCTTT.

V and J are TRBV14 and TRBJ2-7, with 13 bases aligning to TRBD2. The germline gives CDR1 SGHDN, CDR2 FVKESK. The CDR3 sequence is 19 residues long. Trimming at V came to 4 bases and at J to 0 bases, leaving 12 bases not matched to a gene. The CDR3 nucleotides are TGTGCCAGCAGCCTATGGACTAGCGGGGGCCTAAGCCGCTCCTACGAGCAGTACTTC. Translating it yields CASSLWTSGGLSRSYEQYF.

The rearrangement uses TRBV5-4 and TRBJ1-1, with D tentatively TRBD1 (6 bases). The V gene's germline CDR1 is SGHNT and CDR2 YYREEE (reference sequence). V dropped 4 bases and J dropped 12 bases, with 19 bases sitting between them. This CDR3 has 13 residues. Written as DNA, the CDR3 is TGTGCCAGCAGCGGAGTAGGACAGCAGGGAACTTTCTTT. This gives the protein CASSGVGQQGTFF.

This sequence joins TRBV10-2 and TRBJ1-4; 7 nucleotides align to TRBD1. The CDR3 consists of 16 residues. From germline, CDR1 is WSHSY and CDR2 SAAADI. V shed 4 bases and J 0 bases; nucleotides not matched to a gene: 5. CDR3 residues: CASSGAGTATNEKLFF. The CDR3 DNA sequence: TGCGCCAGCAGTGGGGCCGGGACAGCAACTAATGAAAAACTGTTTTTT.

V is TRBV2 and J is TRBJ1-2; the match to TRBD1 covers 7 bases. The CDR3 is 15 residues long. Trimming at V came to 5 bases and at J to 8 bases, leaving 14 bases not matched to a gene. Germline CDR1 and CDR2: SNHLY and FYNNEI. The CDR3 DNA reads TGTGCCAGCAGTTCCCGGCTACAGGGGAGAAGCGGCTACACCTTC. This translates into CASSSRLQGRSGYTF.

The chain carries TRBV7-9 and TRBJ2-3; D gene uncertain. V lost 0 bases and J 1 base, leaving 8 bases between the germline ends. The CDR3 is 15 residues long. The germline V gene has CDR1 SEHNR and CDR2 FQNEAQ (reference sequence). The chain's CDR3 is CASSLALPGTDTQYF. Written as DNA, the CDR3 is TGTGCCAGCAGCTTAGCGCTCCCGGGCACAGATACGCAGTATTTT.

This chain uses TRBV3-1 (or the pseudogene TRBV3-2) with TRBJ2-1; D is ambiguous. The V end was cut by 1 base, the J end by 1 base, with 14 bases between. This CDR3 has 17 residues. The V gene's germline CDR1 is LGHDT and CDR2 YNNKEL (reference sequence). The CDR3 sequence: CASSQVMAALSYNEQFF. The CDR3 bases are TGTGCCAGCAGCCAAGTTATGGCGGCTCTATCCTACAATGAGCAGTTCTTC.

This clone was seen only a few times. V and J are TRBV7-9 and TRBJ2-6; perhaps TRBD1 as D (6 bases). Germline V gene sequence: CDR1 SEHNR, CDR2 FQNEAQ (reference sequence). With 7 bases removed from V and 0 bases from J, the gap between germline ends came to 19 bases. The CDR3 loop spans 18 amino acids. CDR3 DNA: TGTGCCAGCAACCTGGGGGCAGGTGGTCCCTCTGGGGCCAACGTCCTGACTTTC. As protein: CASNLGAGGPSGANVLTF. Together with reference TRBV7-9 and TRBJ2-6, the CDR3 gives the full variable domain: DTGVSQNPRHKITKRGQNVTFRCDPISEHNRLYWYRQTLGQGPEFLTYFQNEAQLEKSRLLSDRFSAERPKGSFSTLEIQRTEQGDSAMYLCASNLGAGGPSGANVLTFGAGSRLTVL.

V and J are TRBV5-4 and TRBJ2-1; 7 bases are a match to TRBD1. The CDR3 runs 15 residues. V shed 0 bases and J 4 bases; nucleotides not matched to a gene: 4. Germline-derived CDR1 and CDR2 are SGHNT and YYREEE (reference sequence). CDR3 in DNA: TGTGCCAGCAGCTTGGAAACAGGGGAGTACAATGAGCAGTTCTTC. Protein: CASSLETGEYNEQFF. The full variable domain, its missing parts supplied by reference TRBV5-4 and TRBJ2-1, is ETGVTQSPTHLIKTRGQQVTLRCSSQSGHNTVSWYQQALGQGPQFIFQYYREEENGRGNFPPRFSGLQFPNYSSELNVNALELDDSALYLCASSLETGEYNEQFFGPGTRLTVL.

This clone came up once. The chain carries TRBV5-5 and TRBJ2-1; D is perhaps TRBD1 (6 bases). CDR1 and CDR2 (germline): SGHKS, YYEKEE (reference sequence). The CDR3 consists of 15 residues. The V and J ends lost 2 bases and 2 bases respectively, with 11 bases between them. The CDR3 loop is CASSFEGTTYNEQFF. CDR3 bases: TGTGCCAGCAGCTTCGAAGGGACAACCTACAATGAGCAGTTCTTC.

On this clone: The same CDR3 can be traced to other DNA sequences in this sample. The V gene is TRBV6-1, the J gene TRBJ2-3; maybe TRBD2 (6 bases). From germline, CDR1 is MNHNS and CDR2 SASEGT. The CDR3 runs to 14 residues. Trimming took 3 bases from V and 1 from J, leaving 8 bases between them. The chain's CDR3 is CASSERGGTDTQYF. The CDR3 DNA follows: TGTGCCAGCAGTGAGCGGGGAGGCACAGATACGCAGTATTTT.

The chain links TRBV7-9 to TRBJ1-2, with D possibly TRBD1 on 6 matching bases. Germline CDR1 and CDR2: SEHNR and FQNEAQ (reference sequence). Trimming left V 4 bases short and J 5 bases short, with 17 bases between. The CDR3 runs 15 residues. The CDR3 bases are TGTGCCAGCAGCTGGACAGAGGCCCCGGGGTATGGCTACACCTTC. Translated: CASSWTEAPGYGYTF. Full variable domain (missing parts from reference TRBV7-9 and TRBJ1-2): DTGVSQNPRHKITKRGQNVTFRCDPISEHNRLYWYRQTLGQGPEFLTYFQNEAQLEKSRLLSDRFSAERPKGSFSTLEIQRTEQGDSAMYLCASSWTEAPGYGYTFGSGTRLTVV.

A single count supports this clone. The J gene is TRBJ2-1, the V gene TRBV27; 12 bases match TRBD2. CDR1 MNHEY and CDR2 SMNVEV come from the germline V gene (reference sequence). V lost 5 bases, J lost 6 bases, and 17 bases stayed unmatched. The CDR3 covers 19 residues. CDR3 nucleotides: TGTGCCAGCAGTCCTATCCCCGAGGCTAGCGGGAGGGGCCTCAATGAGCAGTTCTTC. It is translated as CASSPIPEASGRGLNEQFF.

CDR3 protein: CASSLTGGGNTIYF. DNA of the CDR3: TGTGCCAGCAGTTTGACAGGGGGTGGAAACACCATATATTTT. V gene TRBV28 combines with J gene TRBJ1-3; 9 nucleotides align to TRBD1. This CDR3 comprises 14 residues. The germline V gene encodes CDR1 MDHEN and CDR2 SYDVKM. J gave up 3 bases and V 3 bases, and 0 bases lay outside the gene matches.

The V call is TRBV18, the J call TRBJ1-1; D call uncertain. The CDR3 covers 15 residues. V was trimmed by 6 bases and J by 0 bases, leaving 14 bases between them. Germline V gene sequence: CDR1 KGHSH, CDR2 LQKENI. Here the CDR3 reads CASSTNAGLNTEAFF. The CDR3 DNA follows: TGTGCCAGCTCCACCAACGCGGGGTTGAACACTGAAGCTTTCTTT.

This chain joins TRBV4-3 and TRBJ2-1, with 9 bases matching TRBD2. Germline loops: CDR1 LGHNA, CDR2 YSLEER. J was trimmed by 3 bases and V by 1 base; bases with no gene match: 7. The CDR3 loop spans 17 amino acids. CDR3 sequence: CASSQGLTSGVYNEQFF. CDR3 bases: TGCGCCAGCAGCCAAGGATTGACTAGCGGAGTCTACAATGAGCAGTTCTTC.

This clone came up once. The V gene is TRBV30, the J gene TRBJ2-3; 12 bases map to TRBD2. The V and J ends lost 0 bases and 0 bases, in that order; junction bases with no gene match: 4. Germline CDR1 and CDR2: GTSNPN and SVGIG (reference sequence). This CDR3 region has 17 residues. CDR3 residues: CAWSVWTSGASTDTQYF. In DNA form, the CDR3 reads TGTGCCTGGAGTGTGTGGACTAGCGGGGCTAGCACAGATACGCAGTATTTT.

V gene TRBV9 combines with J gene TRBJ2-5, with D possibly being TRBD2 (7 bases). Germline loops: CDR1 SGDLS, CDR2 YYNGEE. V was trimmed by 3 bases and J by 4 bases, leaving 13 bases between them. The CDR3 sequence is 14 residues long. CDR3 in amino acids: CASSGSRGGETQYF. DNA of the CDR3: TGTGCCAGCAGCGGGAGTAGGGGGGGAGAGACCCAGTACTTC.

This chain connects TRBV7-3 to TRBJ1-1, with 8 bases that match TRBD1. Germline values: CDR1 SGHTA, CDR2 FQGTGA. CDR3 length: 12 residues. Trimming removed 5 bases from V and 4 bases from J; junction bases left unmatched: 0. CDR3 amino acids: CASSGQGTEAFF. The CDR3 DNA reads TGTGCCAGCAGCGGACAGGGCACTGAAGCTTTCTTT.

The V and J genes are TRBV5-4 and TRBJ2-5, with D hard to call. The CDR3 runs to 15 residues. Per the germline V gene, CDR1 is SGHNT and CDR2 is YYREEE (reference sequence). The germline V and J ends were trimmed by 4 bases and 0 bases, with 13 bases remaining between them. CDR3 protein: CASSPTSTYQETQYF. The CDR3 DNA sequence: TGTGCCAGCAGCCCTACGTCCACGTACCAAGAGACCCAGTACTTC.

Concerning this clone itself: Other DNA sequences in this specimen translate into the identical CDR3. The chain's CDR3 is CASSQAVGANVLTF. The CDR3 bases are TGCGCCAGCAGCCAGGCGGTTGGGGCCAACGTCCTGACTTTC. The gene calls are TRBV4-1 and TRBJ2-6; D uncertain. The V gene's germline CDR1 is MGHRA and CDR2 YSYEKL. This CDR3 has 14 residues. Trimming stripped 3 bases from V and 3 bases from J, with 6 bases between.

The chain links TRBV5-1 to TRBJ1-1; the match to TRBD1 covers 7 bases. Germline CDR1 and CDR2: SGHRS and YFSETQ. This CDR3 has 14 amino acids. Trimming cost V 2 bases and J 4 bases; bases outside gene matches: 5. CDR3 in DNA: TGCGCCAGCAGCTTCATACAGGGGAGCACTGAAGCTTTCTTT. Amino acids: CASSFIQGSTEAFF.

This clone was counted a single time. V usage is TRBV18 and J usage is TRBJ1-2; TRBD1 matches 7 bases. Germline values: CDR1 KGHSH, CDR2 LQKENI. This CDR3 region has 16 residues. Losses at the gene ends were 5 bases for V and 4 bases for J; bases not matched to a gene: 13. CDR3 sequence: CASSTLVRGQGYGYTF. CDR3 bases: TGTGCCAGCTCAACACTCGTAAGGGGGCAGGGCTATGGCTACACCTTC.

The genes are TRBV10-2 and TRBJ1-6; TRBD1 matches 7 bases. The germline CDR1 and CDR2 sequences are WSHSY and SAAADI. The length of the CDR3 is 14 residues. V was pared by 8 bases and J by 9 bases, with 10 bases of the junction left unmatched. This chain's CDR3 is CASSRQGESSPLHF. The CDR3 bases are TGCGCCAGCTCACGACAGGGTGAAAGTTCACCCCTCCACTTT.

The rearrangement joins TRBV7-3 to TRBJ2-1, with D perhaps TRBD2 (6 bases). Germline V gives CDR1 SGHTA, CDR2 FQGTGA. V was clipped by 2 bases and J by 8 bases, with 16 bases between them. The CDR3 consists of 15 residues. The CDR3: CASSLLPGVEYEQFF. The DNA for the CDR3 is TGTGCCAGCAGCTTACTTCCGGGGGTGGAATATGAGCAGTTCTTC.

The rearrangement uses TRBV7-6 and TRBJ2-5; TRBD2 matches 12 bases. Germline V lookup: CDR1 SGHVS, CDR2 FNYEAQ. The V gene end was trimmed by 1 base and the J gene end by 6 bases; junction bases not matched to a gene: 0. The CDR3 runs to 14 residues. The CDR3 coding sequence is TGTGCCAGCAGCTTAGGGACTAGCGGGAAGACCCAGTACTTC. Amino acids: CASSLGTSGKTQYF.

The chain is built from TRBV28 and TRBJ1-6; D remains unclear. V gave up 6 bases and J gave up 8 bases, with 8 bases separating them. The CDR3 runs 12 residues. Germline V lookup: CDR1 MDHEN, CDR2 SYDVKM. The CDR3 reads CASRGVHSPLHF. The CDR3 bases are TGTGCCAGCAGGGGAGTGCATTCACCCCTCCACTTT.